A selection of T cell receptor beta chains follows, all from one sample in a study of glioma-infiltrating T cells after dendritic cell vaccination. Profiled with immunoSEQ multiplex PCR; TCRdb holds only in-frame clones, not every one. The table has 20,000 to 25,000 clones, 79% seen once. Sequencing used blood, obtained before dendritic cell vaccination. These receptors were obtained from a human donor with glioblastoma. The CDR3 runs from the conserved cysteine through the conserved F or W. D genes are given only for firm matches. The size field is filled for only some rows; it gives once, few, many or a size class.

NA	15	TRBV9	NA	TRBJ1-1	CASSPSPGMNTEAFF	TGTGCCAGCAGCCCAAGTCCAGGGATGAACACTGAAGCTTTCTTT
NA	12	TRBV29-1	NA	TRBJ2-5	CAVGASEETQYF	TGCGCGGTTGGGGCGTCAGAAGAGACCCAGTACTTC
NA	15	TRBV5-6	NA	TRBJ2-6	CASSLRSSGANVLTF	TGTGCCAGCAGCTTGAGGAGCTCTGGGGCCAACGTCCTGACTTTC
TRBD1	13	TRBV2	NA	TRBJ1-2	CASSGGQAYGYTF	TGTGCCAGCAGTGGCGGACAGGCCTATGGCTACACCTTC
TRBD1	16	TRBV7-2	NA	TRBJ2-6	CASSWTGGTGANVLTF	TGTGCCAGCAGCTGGACAGGGGGCACTGGGGCCAACGTCCTGACTTTC
TRBD1	15	TRBV29-1	NA	TRBJ2-1	CSVEAPGTVFDEQFF	TGCAGCGTTGAAGCACCCGGGACAGTATTTGATGAGCAGTTCTTC
TRBD1	16	TRBV18	NA	TRBJ1-5	CASSPGTGGSNQPQHF	TGTGCCAGCTCACCAGGGACAGGAGGTAGCAATCAGCCCCAGCATTTT
NA	14	TRBV7-2	NA	TRBJ2-1	CASSRDTRANEQFF	TGTGCCAGCAGCCGAGATACTAGAGCCAATGAGCAGTTCTTC
TRBD2	16	TRBV5-5	medium-sized	TRBJ2-7	CASRPGLAGGWYEQYF	TGTGCCAGCAGACCCGGACTAGCGGGAGGATGGTACGAGCAGTACTTC
NA	17	TRBV4-2	NA	TRBJ2-1	CASSQDPHNGRSDEQFF	TGTGCCAGCAGCCAAGATCCCCACAACGGGAGATCCGATGAGCAGTTCTTC
NA	12	TRBV30	NA	TRBJ1-1	CAWSVKDSKAFF	TGTGCCTGGAGTGTAAAGGACAGCAAAGCTTTCTTT
NA	15	TRBV4-3	NA	TRBJ2-7	CASSQQNTGSHEQYF	TGCGCCAGCAGCCAACAAAACACAGGGTCCCACGAGCAGTACTTC
TRBD2	17	TRBV7-8	NA	TRBJ2-5	CASSLAGLAGAGETQYF	TGTGCCAGCAGCTTAGCGGGACTAGCGGGAGCGGGGGAGACCCAGTACTTC
TRBD1	15	TRBV5-1	NA	TRBJ2-3	CASSRGQGAVDTQYF	TGCGCCAGCAGCCGCGGACAGGGGGCCGTGGATACGCAGTATTTT
NA	15	TRBV5-1	NA	TRBJ2-6	CASSRDNSGANVLTF	TGCGCCAGCAGCCGGGATAACTCTGGGGCCAACGTCCTGACTTTC
TRBD2	15	TRBV7-3	NA	TRBJ2-3	CASSLTSGKTDTQYF	TGTGCCAGCAGCTTAACTAGCGGGAAGACAGATACGCAGTATTTT
TRBD1	15	TRBV7-6	few	TRBJ2-3	CASRGTGGSPDTQYF	TGTGCCAGCAGGGGTACAGGGGGCAGTCCAGATACGCAGTATTTT
TRBD1	11	TRBV6-1	NA	TRBJ1-2	CASGTGYGYTF	TGTGCCTCCGGGACAGGGTACGGCTACACCTTC
NA	15	TRBV12-1	few	TRBJ1-1	CASSLDSPGNTEAFF	TGTGCCAGCAGCTTGGACTCGCCGGGCAACACTGAAGCTTTCTTT
NA	12	TRBV29-1	NA	TRBJ1-1	CSVAGQYTEAFF	TGCAGCGTAGCTGGACAGTACACTGAAGCTTTCTTT
NA	14	TRBV5-6	NA	TRBJ2-7	CASSLDPRGHEQYF	TGTGCCAGCAGCTTGGATCCCAGGGGCCACGAGCAGTACTTC
NA	16	TRBV14	NA	TRBJ2-7	CASSRQRAGATYEQYF	TGTGCCAGCAGCCGCCAACGGGCTGGGGCAACCTACGAGCAGTACTTC
TRBD1	14	TRBV28	NA	TRBJ1-2	CASSFGGQGYGYTF	TGTGCCAGCAGTTTCGGGGGACAGGGCTATGGCTACACCTTC
NA	11	TRBV28	few	TRBJ1-1	CASSFPSEAFF	TGTGCCAGCAGTTTTCCTTCTGAAGCTTTCTTT
NA	14	TRBV6-4	NA	TRBJ2-2	CASSDLLGGGELFF	TGTGCCAGCAGTGATCTACTAGGGGGCGGGGAGCTGTTTTTT
TRBD2	16	TRBV2	once	TRBJ2-7	CASSEGPAGGPYEQYF	TGTGCCAGCAGTGAAGGCCCAGCGGGAGGGCCCTACGAGCAGTACTTC
NA	13	TRBV7-9	NA	TRBJ2-1	CASSSTPYNEQFF	TGTGCCAGCAGCTCGACACCGTACAATGAGCAGTTCTTC
NA	19	TRBV2	NA	TRBJ1-1	CASSGYRPQRPGVNTEAFF	TGTGCCAGCAGTGGGTACCGACCCCAGAGACCGGGGGTAAACACTGAAGCTTTCTTT
NA	13	TRBV30	NA	TRBJ1-1	CAWSPTGNTEAFF	TGTGCCTGGAGTCCGACAGGGAACACTGAAGCTTTCTTT
NA	11	TRBV6-6	NA	TRBJ1-2	CASSQDYGYTF	TGTGCCAGCAGCCAGGACTATGGCTACACCTTC
TRBD2	18	TRBV4-2	once	TRBJ2-3	CASSMGLAGGPPADTQYF	TGTGCCAGCAGCATGGGACTAGCGGGAGGGCCTCCCGCAGATACGCAGTATTTT
NA	14	TRBV6-1	NA	TRBJ2-7	CASSDGTLSHEQYF	TGTGCCAGCAGTGACGGGACACTATCCCACGAGCAGTACTTC
NA	16	TRBV5-5	few	TRBJ2-3	CASSRGQPRGTDTQYF	TGTGCCAGCAGCAGAGGACAGCCCCGAGGCACAGATACGCAGTATTTT
NA	14	TRBV6-5	NA	TRBJ2-1	CASTQGPSYNEQFF	TGTGCCAGCACCCAGGGCCCCTCCTACAATGAGCAGTTCTTC
NA	13	TRBV15	NA	TRBJ2-1	CATRPHSYNEQFF	TGTGCCACCAGGCCTCATAGTTACAATGAGCAGTTCTTC
NA	16	TRBV4-2	NA	TRBJ2-1	CASSQEAAGAHNEQFF	TGTGCCAGCAGCCAAGAGGCGGCAGGGGCCCACAATGAGCAGTTCTTC
NA	14	TRBV29-1	NA	TRBJ1-1	CSVEDPGEHTEAFF	TGCAGCGTTGAAGACCCGGGGGAGCACACTGAAGCTTTCTTT
TRBD1	16	TRBV9	NA	TRBJ1-1	CASSPPDTTGIPEAFF	TGTGCCAGCAGCCCTCCCGATACGACAGGGATACCTGAAGCTTTCTTT
NA	13	TRBV5-5	NA	TRBJ2-7	CASSRGHSYEQYF	TGTGCCAGCAGCAGAGGACACTCCTACGAGCAGTACTTC
NA	17	TRBV9	once	TRBJ2-7	CASSVSGEGGWGDEQYF	TGTGCCAGCAGCGTAAGCGGTGAGGGGGGGTGGGGCGACGAGCAGTACTTC
NA	14	TRBV18	NA	TRBJ1-5	CASSPDGTNQPQHF	TGTGCCAGCTCACCAGACGGGACTAATCAGCCCCAGCATTTT